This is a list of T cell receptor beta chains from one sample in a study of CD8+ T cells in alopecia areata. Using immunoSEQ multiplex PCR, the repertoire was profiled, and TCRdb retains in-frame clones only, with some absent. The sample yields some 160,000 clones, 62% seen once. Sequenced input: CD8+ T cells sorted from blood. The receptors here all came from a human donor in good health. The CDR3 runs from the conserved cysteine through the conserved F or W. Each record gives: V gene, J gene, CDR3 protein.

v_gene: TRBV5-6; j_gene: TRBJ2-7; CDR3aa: CASSFGGDETYF
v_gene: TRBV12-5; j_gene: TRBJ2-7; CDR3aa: CASGPFYPLYEQYF
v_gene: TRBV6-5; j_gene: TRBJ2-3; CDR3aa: CASSYSGTSTDTQYF
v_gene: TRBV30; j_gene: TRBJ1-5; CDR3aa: CAWSVFSNQPQHF
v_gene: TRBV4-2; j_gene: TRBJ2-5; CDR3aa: CASSQDLGQGAETQYF
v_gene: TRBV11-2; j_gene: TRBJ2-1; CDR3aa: CASSLAGWDYNEQFF
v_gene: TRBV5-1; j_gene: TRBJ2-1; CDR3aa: CASSGNRGSYNEQFF
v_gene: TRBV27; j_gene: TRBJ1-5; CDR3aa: CASSGTPDAPDNQPQHF
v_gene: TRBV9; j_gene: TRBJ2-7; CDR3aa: CASSPGEAGVLSYEQYF
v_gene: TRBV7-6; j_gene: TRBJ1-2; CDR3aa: CASSLMKGGSDGYTF
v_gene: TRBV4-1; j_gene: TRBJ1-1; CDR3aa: CASSQSTGGNTEAFF
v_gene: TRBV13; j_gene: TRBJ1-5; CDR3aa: CASSFGQLNQPQHF
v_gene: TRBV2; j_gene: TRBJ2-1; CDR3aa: CASSGTSGSSYNEQFF
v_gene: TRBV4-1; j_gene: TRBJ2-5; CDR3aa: CASSQTPMSGAMGETQYF
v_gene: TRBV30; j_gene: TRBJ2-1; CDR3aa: CAFALAGVLSNEQFF
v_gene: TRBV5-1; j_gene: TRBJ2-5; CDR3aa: CASSSTGAGRETQYF
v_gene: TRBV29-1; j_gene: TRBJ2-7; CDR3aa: CSVVQGADEQYF
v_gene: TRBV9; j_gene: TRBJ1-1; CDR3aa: CASSVAPTWEAFF
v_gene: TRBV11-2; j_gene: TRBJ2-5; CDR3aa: CASSHNLGETQYF
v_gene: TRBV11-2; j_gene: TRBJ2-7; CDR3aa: CASSLEVSGPSYEQYF
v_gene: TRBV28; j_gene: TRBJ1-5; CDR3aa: CASSFGQKNQPQHF
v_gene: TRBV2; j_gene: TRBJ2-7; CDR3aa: CASTTDRGWSYEQYF
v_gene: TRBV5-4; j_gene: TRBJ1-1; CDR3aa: CASSRGTAEAFF
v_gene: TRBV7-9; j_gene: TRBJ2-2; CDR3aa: CASSPPSGPNTGELFF
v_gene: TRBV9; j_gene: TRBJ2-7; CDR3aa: CASSAGGPYEQYF
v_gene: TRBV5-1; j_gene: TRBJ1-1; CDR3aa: CASSLGGPVAEAFF
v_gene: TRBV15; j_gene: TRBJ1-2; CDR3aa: CATSRDRSGNYGYTF
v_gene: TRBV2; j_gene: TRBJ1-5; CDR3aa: CASRDRGPPQHF
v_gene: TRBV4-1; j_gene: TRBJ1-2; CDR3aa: CASSHYTGGYGYTF
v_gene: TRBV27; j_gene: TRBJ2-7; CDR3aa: CASSLSGSAYEQYF
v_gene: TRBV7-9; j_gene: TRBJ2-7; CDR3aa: CASSFPVGYEQYF
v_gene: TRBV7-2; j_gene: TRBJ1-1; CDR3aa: CASSPPSQNTEAFF
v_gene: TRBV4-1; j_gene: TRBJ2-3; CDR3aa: CASSQEGRDTQYF
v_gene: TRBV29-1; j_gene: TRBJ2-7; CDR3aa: CSVEEGASSYEQYF
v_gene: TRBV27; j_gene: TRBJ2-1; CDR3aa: CASSPDGAFYNEQFF
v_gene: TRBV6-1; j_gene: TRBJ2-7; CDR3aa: CASLGQDNSYEQYF
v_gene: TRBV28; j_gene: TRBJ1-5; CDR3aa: CASSAGLGQGFQPQHF
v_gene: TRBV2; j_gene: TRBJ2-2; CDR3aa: CASSWSGRDTGELFF
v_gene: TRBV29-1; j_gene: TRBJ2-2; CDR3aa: CSVEGVAGGLNTGELFF
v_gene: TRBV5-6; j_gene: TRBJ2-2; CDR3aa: CASSSSVGELFF
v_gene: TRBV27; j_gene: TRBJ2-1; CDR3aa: CVTSVYNEQFF
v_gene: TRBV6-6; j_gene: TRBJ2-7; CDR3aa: CASSYAPTGDYEQYF
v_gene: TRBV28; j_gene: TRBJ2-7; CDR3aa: CASSLWTGAHYEQYF